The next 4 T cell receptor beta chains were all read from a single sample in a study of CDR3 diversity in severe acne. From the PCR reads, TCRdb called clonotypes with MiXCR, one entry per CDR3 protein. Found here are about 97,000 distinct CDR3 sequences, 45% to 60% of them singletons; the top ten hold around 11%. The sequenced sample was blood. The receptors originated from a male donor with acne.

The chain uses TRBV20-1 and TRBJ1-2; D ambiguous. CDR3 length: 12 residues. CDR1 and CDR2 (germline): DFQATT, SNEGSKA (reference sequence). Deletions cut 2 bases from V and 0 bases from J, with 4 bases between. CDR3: CSARFTNYGYTF. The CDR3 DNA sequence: TGCAGTGCTAGATTTACTAACTATGGCTACACCTTC.

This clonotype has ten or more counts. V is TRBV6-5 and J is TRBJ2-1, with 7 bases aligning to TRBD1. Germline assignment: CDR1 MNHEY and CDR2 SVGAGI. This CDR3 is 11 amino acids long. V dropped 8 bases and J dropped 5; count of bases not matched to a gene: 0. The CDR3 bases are TGTGCCAGCCAGGGGGACAATGAGCAGTTCTTC. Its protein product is CASQGDNEQFF.

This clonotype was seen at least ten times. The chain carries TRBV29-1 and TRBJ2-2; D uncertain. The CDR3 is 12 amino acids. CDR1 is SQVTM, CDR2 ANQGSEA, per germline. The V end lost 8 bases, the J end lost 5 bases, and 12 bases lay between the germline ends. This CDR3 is CSSRTRTGELFF. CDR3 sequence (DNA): TGCAGCTCTCGTACTCGTACCGGGGAGCTGTTTTTT.

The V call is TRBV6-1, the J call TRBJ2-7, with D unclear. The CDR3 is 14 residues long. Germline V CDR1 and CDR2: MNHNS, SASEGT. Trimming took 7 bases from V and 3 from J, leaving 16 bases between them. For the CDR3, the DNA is TGTGCCAGCACCCGGAGAGCGAGAATCTACGAGCAGTACTTC. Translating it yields CASTRRARIYEQYF.